The present T cell receptor beta chain was sequenced within a study of blood T cell repertoires in COVID-19 (dated by TCRdb to about 2020). Concerning the study at large: The collaborator samples originated in the United States, Italy and Spain and spanned the acute and convalescent phases of COVID-19. The material from the prospective study consisted of cDNA or gDNA derived from T cells, B-cell-depleted T cells, or PBMCs. Nearly every sample came with metadata listing a de-identified subject ID, COVID-19 status, age in years and sex. Samples were obtained from the ongoing ImmuneRACE study (first 160 participants) and from over a thousand subjects provided by 6 global collaborators. The repertoires were made available in a free public database intended to serve as a resource for research on the immune response to SARS-CoV-2. Subjects who had been exposed to COVID-19, were actively infected with it, or had recovered from it provided the deeply sampled blood TCRbeta repertoires that made up the dataset. HLA class I and class II types, where available, came from metadata supplied by the sample provider rather than from assay-based typing. Paper-wide results and their limitations: The quantity of clinical and demographic metadata differed by source and by participant and was supplied without curation.

Participants in the prospective study were enrolled through a virtual design, were aged roughly 18 to 95 years, and lived in 24 United States geographic areas. In the prospective study, participants were assigned to cohorts based on the clinical history participants reported in a screening survey and a study questionnaire. Each participant in the prospective study had whole blood, serum and a nasopharyngeal or oropharyngeal swab collected by mobile phlebotomists. Participants in the prospective study had the option to provide additional blood draws and questionnaires over a roughly 2-month period. Blood samples from the prospective study were shipped frozen or at room temperature prior to DNA extraction. As encoded in the germline V gene, CDR1 is SGHVS while CDR2 is FQNEAQ. From cysteine to phenylalanine, the CDR3 is 14 amino acids long. Only the CDR3 DNA is retained, 42 bases long and in frame from the first base. Trimming takes 6 bases off V and 4 bases off J; junction bases not matched to a gene: 7.

The immunoSEQ Assay, a bias-controlled multiplex PCR, was used to amplify TCRbeta CDR3 regions from genomic DNA. As for the authors' bioinformatics: Within the assay, amplification of reference gene primers was used to estimate how many nucleated cells each sample contained. Sequence reads were collapsed and filtered to measure the absolute abundance of every unique TCRbeta CDR3 rearrangement. For each sample, productive Simpson clonality was calculated by taking the square root of Simpson's diversity index across productive rearrangements. The source is immuneACCESS, and TCRdb retained only in-frame sequences with V and J called. Part of the clones is not carried over; for the studies checked, unresolved V genes explain less than half of this, and the remainder is unexplained. V and J calls and clone size are given by that table; D and trimming were obtained from the DNA. The sample table shows over 300,000 clones, and roughly 88% are seen once. The ten largest clones capture approximately 0.96% of the sample.

With regard to this clone: Its antigen specificity is not known. The sample holds no much larger clone one base away, and base qualities are not on file.

This sequence originates from a woman aged 30 to 39 with acute COVID-19. The rearrangement combines TRBV7-8 with TRBJ1-1; the junction holds 8 bases that match TRBD1. The sequenced sample was PBMCs or T cells enriched from blood (not recorded which). The CDR3 is CASSYRGTGTEAFF. DNA sequence: TGTGCCAGCAGTTACCGAGGGACAGGCACTGAAGCTTTCTTT.